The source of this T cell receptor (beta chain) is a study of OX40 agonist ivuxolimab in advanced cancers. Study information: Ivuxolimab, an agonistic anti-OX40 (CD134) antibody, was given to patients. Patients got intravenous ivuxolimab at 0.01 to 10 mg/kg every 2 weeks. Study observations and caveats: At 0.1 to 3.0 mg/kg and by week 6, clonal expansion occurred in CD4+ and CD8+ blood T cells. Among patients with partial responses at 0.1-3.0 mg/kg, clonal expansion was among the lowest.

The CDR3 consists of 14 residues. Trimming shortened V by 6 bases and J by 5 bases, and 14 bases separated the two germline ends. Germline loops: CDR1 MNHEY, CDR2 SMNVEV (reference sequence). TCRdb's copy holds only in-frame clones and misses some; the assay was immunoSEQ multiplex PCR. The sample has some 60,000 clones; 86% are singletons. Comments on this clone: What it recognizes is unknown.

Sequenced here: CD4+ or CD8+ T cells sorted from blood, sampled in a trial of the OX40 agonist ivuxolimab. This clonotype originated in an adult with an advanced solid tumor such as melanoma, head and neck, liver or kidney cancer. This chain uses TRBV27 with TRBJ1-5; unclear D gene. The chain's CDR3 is CASSLNVGDQPQHF. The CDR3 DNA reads TGTGCCAGCAGCCTCAACGTCGGGGATCAGCCCCAGCATTTT.